This record concerns one T cell receptor beta chain sequence. Antigen specificity is unknown. The CDR3 sequence is 15 residues long. Germline CDR1 and CDR2: SNHLY and FYNNEI. V lost 7 bases and J lost 2, with 17 bases in between. The sample comes from a study of T cell responses to AZD1222 COVID-19 vaccine. Study observations and caveats: Reportedly, nearly half the spike-specific TCRs target unmutated variant regions. Just a handful of people given AZD1222 tested seropositive at baseline. Clonal diversity may have been underestimated, and the donors were mostly white British, with more females than males. The repertoires were collected only after the peak T cell response.

Produced via immunoSEQ multiplex PCR; TCRdb's table is partial and in-frame only. Among around 140,000 clones listed, 90% to 95% were seen once. V usage is TRBV2 and J usage is TRBJ1-1, with D perhaps TRBD1 (5 bases). This material consisted of peripheral blood, taken 28 days after the second AZD1222 dose. The origin of this receptor is an adult who received the AZD1222 COVID-19 vaccine. As DNA, the CDR3 is TGTGCCAGCACCCCTTCGAGGGACCTAAACACTGAAGCTTTCTTT. This encodes CASTPSRDLNTEAFF.